This T cell receptor (beta chain) was sequenced during a study of breast tumors, draining lymph nodes, adjacent tissues. Findings and caveats of the study: Compared with lymph nodes, tumors were less diverse; compared with nontumor tissue, more. Tumor T cell lymph node origin was a supported hypothesis, not proven. Findings are consistent with lymph node origin and intratumoral expansion of most tumor T cells.

Breast cancer patients provided tissue from their axillary draining lymph nodes. TCRdb called the multiplex PCR reads again in MiXCR, with one record for every CDR3 protein. The table shows about 140,000 distinct CDR3 sequences, with 32% occurring only once. This clonotype has at least ten counts. The antigen is not known. CDR1 and CDR2 (germline): LNHDA, SQIVND (reference sequence). Trimming at V came to 4 bases and at J to 5 bases, leaving 7 bases not matched to a gene. The CDR3 has 15 residues. Sequenced: axillary lymph node tissue. The V gene is TRBV19, the J gene TRBJ1-3; 8 bases map to TRBD1. This TCR was sampled from a female donor with breast cancer. Some clones in this sample may be carry-over from other donors' samples. The CDR3: CASSRTDRDRNTIYF. The CDR3 region has the DNA TGTGCCAGTAGTAGGACGGACAGGGATCGAAACACCATATATTTT.